The rows below give T cell receptor beta chains drawn from one sample of a study of graft-versus-host responses after intestinal transplantation. These receptors have no identified antigens. The method was immunoSEQ multiplex PCR; TCRdb's version includes in-frame clones alone and lacks a portion of them. The sample lists some 80,000 clones, more than 85% seen once, with about 7.3% in the top ten. Sample: unstimulated CD8+ T cells sorted from spleen or lymph node cells, taken before transplant. The receptors derive from a human donor who was the organ donor for an intestinal transplant. Both conserved end residues are part of each CDR3. A D gene is named only where the DNA matches it firmly. Part of the rows lack a size; the others show once, few, many or a class for expanded clones.

.,TRBV13,TRBJ2-7,.,TGTGCCAGCAGCTCGGGCGGGACTTTGAAAACCTACGAGCAGTACTTC,CASSSGGTLKTYEQYF
.,TRBV6-1,TRBJ1-5,.,TGTGCCAGCAGTGATCAACACCTTTGGCCCCAGCATTTT,CASSDQHLWPQHF
TRBD2,TRBV28,TRBJ2-1,.,TGTGCCAGCAGTTTAGGGCGGGAGCTGTTCAATGAGCAGTTCTTC,CASSLGRELFNEQFF
.,TRBV19,TRBJ2-1,.,TGTGCCAGTAGTATTGGCCCTGGAGAGATCAATGAGCAGTTCTTC,CASSIGPGEINEQFF
TRBD2,TRBV4-1,TRBJ2-7,.,TGCGCCAGCAGTCGGACTAGCGGGGTCTACGAGCAGTACTTC,CASSRTSGVYEQYF
.,TRBV5-5,TRBJ2-3,.,TGTGCCAGCAGCGGAGACAGCAGAGATACGCAGTATTTT,CASSGDSRDTQYF
TRBD2,TRBV2,TRBJ2-7,once,TGTGCCAGCGCGGGGGTAGCTGACTACGAGCAGTACTTC,CASAGVADYEQYF
.,TRBV4-1,TRBJ1-1,once,TGCGCCAGCAGCCCTAGCCGGGGCACCCTCATAGAGACTGAAGCTTTCTTT,CASSPSRGTLIETEAFF
.,TRBV19,TRBJ1-1,.,TGTGCCAGTAGTATCCGGGGCGGTTACACTGAAGCTTTCTTT,CASSIRGGYTEAFF
TRBD2,TRBV5-1,TRBJ2-3,.,TGCGCCAGCAGCTCCCTTCTAGCGGGAGAAGGGCCAGATACGCAGTATTTT,CASSSLLAGEGPDTQYF
.,TRBV6-5,TRBJ2-7,.,TGTGCCAGCAGTGAATGGCTCGAGCAGTACTTC,CASSEWLEQYF
.,TRBV6-5,TRBJ1-2,.,TGTGCCAGCAGTAATGGTGGGGGGTACTATGGCTACACCTTC,CASSNGGGYYGYTF
.,TRBV4-1,TRBJ1-1,.,TGCGCCAGCAGCCAACTCCCCACAGGCTTCATGAACACTGAAGCTTTCTTT,CASSQLPTGFMNTEAFF
.,TRBV29-1,TRBJ2-1,once,TGCAGCGTCAGCGGGCCAGACAATGAGCAGTTCTTC,CSVSGPDNEQFF
.,TRBV7-9,TRBJ1-5,.,TGTGCCAGCAGCTCCAGTGTTAGCAATCAGCCCCAGCATTTT,CASSSSVSNQPQHF
.,TRBV10-3,TRBJ1-1,.,TGTGCCATCAGCCCCGGTCCCGGGGCCGATAACACTGAAGCTTTCTTT,CAISPGPGADNTEAFF
.,TRBV5-1,TRBJ1-2,.,TGCGCCAGCAGCCTGGGAGATTGGAATGGCTACACCTTC,CASSLGDWNGYTF
.,TRBV11-2,TRBJ1-4,.,TGTGCCAGCAGCTTGGGTGACAGAAGTCCAACTAATGAAAAACTGTTTTTT,CASSLGDRSPTNEKLFF
.,TRBV11-3,TRBJ2-7,.,TGTGCCAGCAGCAACCTCTCGTGGGAGTGGTCCTACGAGCAGTACTTC,CASSNLSWEWSYEQYF
TRBD2,TRBV5-1,TRBJ2-2,.,TGCGCCAGCAGCTTCGGACTAGATAACACCGGGGAGCTGTTTTTT,CASSFGLDNTGELFF
.,TRBV11-3,TRBJ1-6,.,TGTGCCAGCAGCTTAAGGCAGGGTGCTTCACCCCTCCACTTT,CASSLRQGASPLHF
.,TRBV4-2,TRBJ2-6,.,TGTGCCAGCAGCCAAGAAGAGGGCTCTGGGGCCAACGTCCTGACTTTC,CASSQEEGSGANVLTF
TRBD2,TRBV27,TRBJ2-5,.,TGTGCCAGCACTCCTAGCGGGAGGGAGACCCAGTACTTC,CASTPSGRETQYF
TRBD1,TRBV10-1,TRBJ2-7,once,TGCGCCAGCAGTGAGCGGTCAGGGGGATACGAGCAGTACTTC,CASSERSGGYEQYF
.,TRBV7-5,TRBJ2-3,once,TGTGTCAGAAGCCCCGGACTAGCGGGAGTTAGTGGATGGGGCGCATCAAGTACAGATACGCAGTATTTT,CVRSPGLAGVSGWGASSTDTQYF
.,TRBV29-1,TRBJ1-2,.,TGCAGCGTTGATGGCAGAGCTAAAAACTATGGCTACACCTTC,CSVDGRAKNYGYTF
.,TRBV5-5,TRBJ2-2,.,TGTGCCAGCAGCTTAGCCCCGAACACCGGGGAGCTGTTTTTT,CASSLAPNTGELFF
TRBD2,TRBV4-2,TRBJ2-1,.,TGTGCCAGCAGCCGAATGACCATCCAGCGGGGGGACAATGAGCAGTTCTTC,CASSRMTIQRGDNEQFF
TRBD2,TRBV5-6,TRBJ2-1,once,TGTGCCAGCAGTATAGCGGGAGTCTCCTACAATGAGCAGTTCTTC,CASSIAGVSYNEQFF
.,TRBV12-5,TRBJ2-5,.,TGTGCTAGTGTCAACAGGGATTTAGAGCAGTACTTC,CASVNRDLEQYF
TRBD1,TRBV18,TRBJ2-5,.,TGTGCCAGCTCACCCGCAGGGGGTTTCGAGGAGACCCAGTACTTC,CASSPAGGFEETQYF
.,TRBV5-1,TRBJ2-3,.,TGCGCCAGCAGCTGGACAGTTACTAGCACAGATACGCAGTATTTT,CASSWTVTSTDTQYF